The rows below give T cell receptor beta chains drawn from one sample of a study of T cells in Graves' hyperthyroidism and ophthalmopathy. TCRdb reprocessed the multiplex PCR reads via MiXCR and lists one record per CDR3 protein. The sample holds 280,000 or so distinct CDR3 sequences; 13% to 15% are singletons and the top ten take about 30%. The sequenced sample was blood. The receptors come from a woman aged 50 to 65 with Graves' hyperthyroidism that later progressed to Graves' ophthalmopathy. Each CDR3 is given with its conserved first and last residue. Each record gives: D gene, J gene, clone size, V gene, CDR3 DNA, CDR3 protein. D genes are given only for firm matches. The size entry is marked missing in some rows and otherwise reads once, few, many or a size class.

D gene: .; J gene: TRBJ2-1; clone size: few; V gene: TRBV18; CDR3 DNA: TGTGCCAGCTCCGGATCCGATGAGCAGTTCTTC; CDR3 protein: CASSGSDEQFF
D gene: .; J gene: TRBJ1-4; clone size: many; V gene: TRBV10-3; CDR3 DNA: TGTGCCATCAGTAGTGGGGCGGATGAAAAACTGTTTTTT; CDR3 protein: CAISSGADEKLFF
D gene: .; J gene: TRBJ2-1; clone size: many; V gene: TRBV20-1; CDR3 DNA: TGCAGTCCACAGCCCTGGAAGAGGAGCTCCTACAATGAGCAGTTCTTC; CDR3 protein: CSPQPWKRSSYNEQFF
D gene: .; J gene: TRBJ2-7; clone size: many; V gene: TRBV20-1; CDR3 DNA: TGCAGTGCTCTACACGGGAGCGGAGCGGGCCACGAGCAGTACTTC; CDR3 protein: CSALHGSGAGHEQYF
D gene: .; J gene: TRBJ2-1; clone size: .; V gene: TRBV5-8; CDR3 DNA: TGTGCCACCAACCCCAGCGGGCCCAAGGAGAATGAGCAGTTCTTC; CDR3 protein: CATNPSGPKENEQFF
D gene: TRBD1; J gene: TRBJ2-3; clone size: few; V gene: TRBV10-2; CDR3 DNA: TGCGCCAGCAGTGACTCTACAGGGGGGTTAACAGATACGCAGTATTTT; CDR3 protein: CASSDSTGGLTDTQYF
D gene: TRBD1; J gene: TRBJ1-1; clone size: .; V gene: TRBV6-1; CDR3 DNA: TGTGCCAGCAGTCGCCTTTCGAGGGGGCTTGGAGACACTGAAGCTTTCTTT; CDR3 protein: CASSRLSRGLGDTEAFF
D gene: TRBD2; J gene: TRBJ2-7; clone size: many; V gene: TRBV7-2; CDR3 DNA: TGTGCCAGCAGCCCAACTAGCGGGAGCCACGAGCAGTACTTC; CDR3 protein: CASSPTSGSHEQYF
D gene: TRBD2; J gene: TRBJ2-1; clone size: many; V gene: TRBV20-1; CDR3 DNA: TGCAGTGCCCACAGACTAGCAATAGCCAATGAGCAGTTCTTC; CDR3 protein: CSAHRLAIANEQFF
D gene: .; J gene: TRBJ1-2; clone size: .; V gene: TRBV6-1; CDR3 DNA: TGTGCCAGCCTCGGGGGGGGCCGGCTGTACGGCTACACCTTC; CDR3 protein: CASLGGGRLYGYTF
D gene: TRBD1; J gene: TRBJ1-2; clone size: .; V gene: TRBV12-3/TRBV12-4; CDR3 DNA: TGTGCCAGCAGCGGACAGGGGAACTATGGCTACACCTTC; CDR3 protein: CASSGQGNYGYTF
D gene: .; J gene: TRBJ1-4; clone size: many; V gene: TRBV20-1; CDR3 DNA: TGCAGTGCTAGAGTTTCAAGCGCCGAAAAACTGTTTTTT; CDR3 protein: CSARVSSAEKLFF
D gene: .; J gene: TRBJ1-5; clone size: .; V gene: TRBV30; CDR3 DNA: TGTGCCTGGAGTGTTTATCTAGGTCTCCCCCAGCATTTT; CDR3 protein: CAWSVYLGLPQHF
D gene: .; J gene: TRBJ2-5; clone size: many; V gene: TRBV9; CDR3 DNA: TGTGCCAGCAGCGTAGATGGGACCCAGTACTTC; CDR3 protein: CASSVDGTQYF
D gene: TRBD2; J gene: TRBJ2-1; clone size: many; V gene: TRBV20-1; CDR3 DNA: TGCAGTGCTAGGGAACTAGCGGGAGGGATTTCCTACAATGAGCAGTTCTTC; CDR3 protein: CSARELAGGISYNEQFF
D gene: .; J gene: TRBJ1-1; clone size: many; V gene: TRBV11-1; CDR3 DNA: TGTGCCAGCAGCTTAGGGACTGGGCCTCGGGACACTGAAGCTTTCTTT; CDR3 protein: CASSLGTGPRDTEAFF
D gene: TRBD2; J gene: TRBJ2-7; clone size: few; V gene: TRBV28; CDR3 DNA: TGTGCCAGCAGTTTAGGCACTAAGCGGGGATCCTACGAGCAGTACTTC; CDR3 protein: CASSLGTKRGSYEQYF
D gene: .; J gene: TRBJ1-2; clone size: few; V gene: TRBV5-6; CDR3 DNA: TGTGCCAGCAGCTTGAACAGGGTAATCGGCTACACCTTC; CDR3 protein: CASSLNRVIGYTF
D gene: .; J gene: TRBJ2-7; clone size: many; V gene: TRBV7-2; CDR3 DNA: TGTGCCAGCAGCTTGGGCAGGCAAACCTACGAGCAGTACTTC; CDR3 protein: CASSLGRQTYEQYF
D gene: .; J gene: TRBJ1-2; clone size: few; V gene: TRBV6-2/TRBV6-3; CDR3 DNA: TGTGCCAGCAGTGTAAGACCCCGCCGGGGGCGGTCCTATGGCTACACCTTC; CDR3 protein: CASSVRPRRGRSYGYTF
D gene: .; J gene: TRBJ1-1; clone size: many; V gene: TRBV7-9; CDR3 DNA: TGTGCCAGCAGCTTCGTAAATCTTAACACTGAAGCTTTCTTT; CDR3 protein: CASSFVNLNTEAFF
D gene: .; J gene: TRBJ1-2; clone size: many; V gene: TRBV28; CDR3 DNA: TGTGCCAGCAGTTTAGTAGGGACGGACTATGGCTACACCTTC; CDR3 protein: CASSLVGTDYGYTF
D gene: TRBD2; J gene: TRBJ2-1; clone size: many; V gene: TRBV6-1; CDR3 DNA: TGTGCCAGCAGGGGACTAGCGGGAGGTTACAATGAGCAGTTCTTC; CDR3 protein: CASRGLAGGYNEQFF
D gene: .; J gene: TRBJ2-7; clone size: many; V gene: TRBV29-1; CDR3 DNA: TGCAGCGTTCGGACACCGATCTACGAGCAGTACTTC; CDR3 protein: CSVRTPIYEQYF
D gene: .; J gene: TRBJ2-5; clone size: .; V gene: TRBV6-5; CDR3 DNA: TGTGCCAGCAGTTACTCGAGATCTGTGTCGGTCCAAGCCGAGACCCAGTACTTC; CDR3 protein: CASSYSRSVSVQAETQYF
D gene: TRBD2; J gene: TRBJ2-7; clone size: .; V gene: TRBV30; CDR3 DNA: TGTGCCTGGAGTGTACGGGGGGGCTCGGGGCAGTACTTC; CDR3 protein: CAWSVRGGSGQYF
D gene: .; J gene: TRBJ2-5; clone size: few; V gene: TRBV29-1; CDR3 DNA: TGCAGCGTTGTACCGCATAGGGAGACCCAGTACTTC; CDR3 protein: CSVVPHRETQYF
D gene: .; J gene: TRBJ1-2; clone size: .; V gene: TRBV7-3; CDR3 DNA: TGTGCCAGCAGTCAATCAGGACCAAACTTTAACTATGGCTACACCTTC; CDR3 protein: CASSQSGPNFNYGYTF
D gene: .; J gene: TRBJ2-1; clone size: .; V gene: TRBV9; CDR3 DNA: TGTGCCAGCAGCGTAGAGTTAGACTCCTACAATGAGCAGTTCTTC; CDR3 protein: CASSVELDSYNEQFF
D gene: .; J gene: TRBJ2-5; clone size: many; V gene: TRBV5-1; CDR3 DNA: TGCGCCAGCAGCTTGGTGAGAGAGACCCAGTACTTC; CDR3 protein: CASSLVRETQYF
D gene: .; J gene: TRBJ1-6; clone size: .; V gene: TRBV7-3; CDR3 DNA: TGTACCAGCAGCCTAGGGCCCCCTAATTCACCCCTCCACTTT; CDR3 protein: CTSSLGPPNSPLHF
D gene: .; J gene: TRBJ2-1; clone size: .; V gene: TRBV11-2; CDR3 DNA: TGTGCCAGCAGGACACTGACAGGTCGAATTTACAATGAGCAGTTCTTC; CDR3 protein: CASRTLTGRIYNEQFF
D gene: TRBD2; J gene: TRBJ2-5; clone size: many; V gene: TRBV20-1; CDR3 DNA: TGCAGTGCTGGACTAGCGGGGAGCCCGTACCAAGAGACCCAGTACTTC; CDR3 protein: CSAGLAGSPYQETQYF
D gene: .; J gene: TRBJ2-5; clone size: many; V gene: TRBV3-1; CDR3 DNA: TGTGCCAGCAGCTTCCTAGCTAGCGCCCAAGAGACCCAGTACTTC; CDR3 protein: CASSFLASAQETQYF
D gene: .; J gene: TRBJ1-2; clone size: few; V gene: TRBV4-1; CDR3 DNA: TGCGCCAGCAGCCAAGCGACAGGTGGAGGCTACACCTTC; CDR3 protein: CASSQATGGGYTF
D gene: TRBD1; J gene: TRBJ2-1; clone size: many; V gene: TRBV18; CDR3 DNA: TGTGCCAGCTCCTCCGGGACAGGGGAGTACAATGAGCAGTTCTTC; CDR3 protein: CASSSGTGEYNEQFF
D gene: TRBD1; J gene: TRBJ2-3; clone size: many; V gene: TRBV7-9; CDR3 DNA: TGTGCCAGCAGCCTACCGGACAGGGGGCGCGGGGTAACAGATACGCAGTATTTT; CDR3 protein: CASSLPDRGRGVTDTQYF
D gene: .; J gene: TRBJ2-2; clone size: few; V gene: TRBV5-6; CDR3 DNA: TGTGCCAGCAGCGCGACAGGAGCCAACACCGGGGAGCTGTTTTTT; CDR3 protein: CASSATGANTGELFF
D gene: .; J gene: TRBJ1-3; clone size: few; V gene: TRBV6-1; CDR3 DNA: TGTGCCACGAAGAGGGGGGACTCTGGAAACACCATATATTTT; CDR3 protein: CATKRGDSGNTIYF
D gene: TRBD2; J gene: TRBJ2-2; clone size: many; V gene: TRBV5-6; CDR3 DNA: TGTGCCAGCAGCGACCGTGAGCGGGGCAACACCGGGGAGCTGTTTTTT; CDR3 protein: CASSDRERGNTGELFF
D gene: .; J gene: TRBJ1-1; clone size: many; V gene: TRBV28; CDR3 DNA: TGTGCCAGCAGGACTCATTGGGACACTGAAGCTTTCTTT; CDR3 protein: CASRTHWDTEAFF
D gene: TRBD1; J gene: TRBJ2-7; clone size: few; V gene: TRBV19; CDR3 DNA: TGTGCCAGTACCCCGGGACAGGGTGCGTACGAGCAGTACTTC; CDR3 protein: CASTPGQGAYEQYF
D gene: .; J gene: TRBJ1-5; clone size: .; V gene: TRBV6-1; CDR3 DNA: TGTGCCAGCAGAGACATTTATAGCAATCAGCCCCAGCATTTT; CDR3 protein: CASRDIYSNQPQHF
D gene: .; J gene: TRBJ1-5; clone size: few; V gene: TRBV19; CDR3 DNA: TGTGCCAGTAGTATCCCTCGCACCGACGGCAATCAGCCCCAGCATTTT; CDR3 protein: CASSIPRTDGNQPQHF